The rows below give T cell receptor beta chains drawn from one sample of a study of technical replicates of blood from a few donors. Using immunoSEQ multiplex PCR, the repertoire was profiled, and TCRdb retains in-frame clones only, with some absent. The sample yields about 97,000 clones, 95% to 96% seen once. Input material: T cells isolated from PBMCs. These receptors were collected from a human donor in good health. CDR3s include the opening cysteine and the closing phenylalanine or tryptophan. D genes are given only for firm matches. The size field is filled for only some rows; it gives once, few, many or a size class.

TGTGCCAGCAGATTGACAGGGGGCCAAGAGACCCAGTACTTC	CASRLTGGQETQYF	TRBV28	TRBJ2-5	-	TRBD1
TGTGCCATCAGGGGGGACTACAACACCGGGGAGCTGTTTTTT	CAIRGDYNTGELFF	TRBV10-3	TRBJ2-2	-	TRBD2
TGTGCCAGCAGTTACGGGGGACAGGGGCAGCCCCAGCATTTT	CASSYGGQGQPQHF	TRBV6-6	TRBJ1-5	-	TRBD1
TGTGCCAGCAGCGTAGGGGGCAGGGGAGACGAAAAACTGTTTTTT	CASSVGGRGDEKLFF	TRBV9	TRBJ1-4	-	-
TGTGCCACCGGGGGAGACAGGGAGGTAGAGACCCAGTACTTC	CATGGDREVETQYF	TRBV15	TRBJ2-5	-	-
TGCGCCAGCAGCTTGGACAGGGGTGAAGAGACCCAGTACTTC	CASSLDRGEETQYF	TRBV5-1	TRBJ2-5	-	TRBD1
TGTGCCAGCAGCTTTGGGGGGTCGGGTGAAAAACTGTTTTTT	CASSFGGSGEKLFF	TRBV11-2	TRBJ1-4	-	-
TGTGCCAGCAGCTCTCCCAGACTGATCTACAATGAGCAGTTCTTC	CASSSPRLIYNEQFF	TRBV5-6	TRBJ2-1	-	-
TGTGCCAGCCGTCCCTTCAGGGGACCAAACTATGGCTACACCTTC	CASRPFRGPNYGYTF	TRBV6-5	TRBJ1-2	-	-
TGTGCCAGCAGCGTGGAAGGGCGCCGGGAAGATACGCAGTATTTT	CASSVEGRREDTQYF	TRBV9	TRBJ2-3	-	-
TGCGCCAGCAGCCAAGTGCTAGGGGTCCCTAACACCGGGGAGCTGTTTTTT	CASSQVLGVPNTGELFF	TRBV4-3	TRBJ2-2	-	-
TGTGCCAGCAGTTTAACCGGGAGGAAATACAATGAGCAGTTCTTC	CASSLTGRKYNEQFF	TRBV27	TRBJ2-1	once	TRBD2
TGTGCCAGCAGCTTACTTCGGGAGGGCCTCGCAGATACGCAGTATTTT	CASSLLREGLADTQYF	TRBV7-9	TRBJ2-3	-	TRBD2
TGTGCCAGCAGAGGGACAGGCCCATACAATGAGCAGTTCTTC	CASRGTGPYNEQFF	TRBV27	TRBJ2-1	-	TRBD1
TGTGCCAGCAGCTCGTCCGACGGGACACAATATCAGCCCCAGCATTTT	CASSSSDGTQYQPQHF	TRBV7-9	TRBJ1-5	-	-
TGCGCCAGCAGCTTGTACCCTTCGACTCCTGGCACAGATACGCAGTATTTT	CASSLYPSTPGTDTQYF	TRBV5-1	TRBJ2-3	-	-
TGCAGCGTTTTAAGACAGGGGAGCACTGAAGCTTTCTTT	CSVLRQGSTEAFF	TRBV29-1	TRBJ1-1	-	TRBD1
TGTGCCAGCATCCGGGCAGGGAAGGCTTCAGATACGCAGTATTTT	CASIRAGKASDTQYF	TRBV2	TRBJ2-3	-	-
TGTGCCAGCAGACATTTATTGGTGGGAGGAGAAAAACTGTTTTTT	CASRHLLVGGEKLFF	TRBV28	TRBJ1-4	once	-
TGTGCCAGCAGCCAGGGAGGGCATGAGCAGTTCTTC	CASSQGGHEQFF	TRBV5-6	TRBJ2-1	-	TRBD2
TGTGCCAGCAGCGTAGAGGCGGGACTAGCGGGAGGGGGTGAGCAGTTCTTC	CASSVEAGLAGGGEQFF	TRBV9	TRBJ2-1	-	TRBD2
TGTGCCAGCAGTGAAGGGACTAGCGGGATCGAGACCCAGTACTTC	CASSEGTSGIETQYF	TRBV6-1	TRBJ2-5	-	TRBD2
TGTGCCAGCAGTTTATCACGGGAGGGCTACAATGAGCAGTTCTTC	CASSLSREGYNEQFF	TRBV27	TRBJ2-1	-	TRBD2
TGTGCCAGCAGCCTAGCTGCTGCGGGAGGTATAGATACGCAGTATTTT	CASSLAAAGGIDTQYF	TRBV7-3	TRBJ2-3	once	TRBD2
TGTGCCAGCAGCCAAGGAGGCACTGAAGCTTTCTTT	CASSQGGTEAFF	TRBV14	TRBJ1-1	-	-
TGTGCCAGTAGTATAGCTCCTTCGAGTCAGCCCCAGCATTTT	CASSIAPSSQPQHF	TRBV19	TRBJ1-5	-	-
TGTGCCAGCAGCTTTTCGGAGGGGGAGCAGTACTTC	CASSFSEGEQYF	TRBV5-4	TRBJ2-7	-	-
TGTGCCAGCAGCTTAAGCCAGGGTTCCGGGGAGCTGTTTTTT	CASSLSQGSGELFF	TRBV7-2	TRBJ2-2	few	-
TGTGCCAGCAGCTTACAGGGTGACGGAAACACCATATATTTT	CASSLQGDGNTIYF	TRBV7-9	TRBJ1-3	-	-
TGTGCCAGCAGCTCCACAACGGACGGGAGGAATCAGCCCCAGCATTTT	CASSSTTDGRNQPQHF	TRBV7-9	TRBJ1-5	-	-
TGTGCCAGCAGCTTAGCGGGGGACACATCCTACGAGCAGTACTTC	CASSLAGDTSYEQYF	TRBV7-2	TRBJ2-7	-	-
TGCGCCAGCAGCCAAGTATCGGCAGGGGGCACAGATACGCAGTATTTT	CASSQVSAGGTDTQYF	TRBV4-3	TRBJ2-3	-	-
TGTGCCAGCAGCCAAGAACTCGGCGGTTCCAATGAGCAGTTCTTC	CASSQELGGSNEQFF	TRBV14	TRBJ2-1	-	-
TGTGCCAGCAGTCGGGGTAGAGAGACCCAGTACTTC	CASSRGRETQYF	TRBV25-1	TRBJ2-5	-	-
TGTGCCAGTAGCGGGGGGGCGCTCGGCTATGGCTACACCTTC	CASSGGALGYGYTF	TRBV19	TRBJ1-2	-	-
TGTGCCACCAGCAGAGGGCTGTTTGCTAATGAAAAACTGTTTTTT	CATSRGLFANEKLFF	TRBV15	TRBJ1-4	-	-
TGCGCCAGCAGCACGGGACAGTTCCATAACAATGAGCAGTTCTTC	CASSTGQFHNNEQFF	TRBV5-1	TRBJ2-1	-	TRBD1
TGTGCCAGCAGCCGATGGGGACTAGCGGGAGGGAACAATGAGCAGTTCTTC	CASSRWGLAGGNNEQFF	TRBV11-1	TRBJ2-1	-	TRBD2
TGTGCCATCAGGGACCGTCCGGGGGATACGCAGTATTTT	CAIRDRPGDTQYF	TRBV10-3	TRBJ2-3	-	-
TGTGCCATCACTCGGACTAGCGGGAGGCAACCCTCCTACGAGCAGTACTTC	CAITRTSGRQPSYEQYF	TRBV10-3	TRBJ2-7	once	TRBD2
TGTGCCAGCAGTTTACCCGGGTCCAGGGGTGGCTACGAGCAGTACTTC	CASSLPGSRGGYEQYF	TRBV6-5	TRBJ2-7	-	-